This T cell receptor beta chain was sequenced during a study of T-cell memory formation after mild COVID-19. MiXCR was run by TCRdb on the 5' RACE reads, yielding one entry per CDR3 protein. The table records about 190,000 distinct CDR3 sequences, 15% to 20% of them present only once. V was pared by 7 bases and J by 5 bases, with 14 bases between. The CDR3 is made up of 13 amino acids. Regarding the study as a whole: Day 37-peaking second-wave clones had unconfirmed SARS-CoV-2 specificity.

This clonotype was observed a handful of times. Its target is not known. The sample consisted of PBMCs or a T cell subset sorted from them (not recorded which). The clonotype comes from an adult woman who had mild COVID-19 (a few samples of this study predate the infection). Cell type and time point are not known. The chain couples TRBV12-3 or TRBV12-4 to TRBJ2-5; possible D gene TRBD2, 6 bases. Here the CDR3 DNA reads TGTGCCAGCACCCTGGACTACCCGGAGACCCAGTACTTC. It encodes CASTLDYPETQYF.